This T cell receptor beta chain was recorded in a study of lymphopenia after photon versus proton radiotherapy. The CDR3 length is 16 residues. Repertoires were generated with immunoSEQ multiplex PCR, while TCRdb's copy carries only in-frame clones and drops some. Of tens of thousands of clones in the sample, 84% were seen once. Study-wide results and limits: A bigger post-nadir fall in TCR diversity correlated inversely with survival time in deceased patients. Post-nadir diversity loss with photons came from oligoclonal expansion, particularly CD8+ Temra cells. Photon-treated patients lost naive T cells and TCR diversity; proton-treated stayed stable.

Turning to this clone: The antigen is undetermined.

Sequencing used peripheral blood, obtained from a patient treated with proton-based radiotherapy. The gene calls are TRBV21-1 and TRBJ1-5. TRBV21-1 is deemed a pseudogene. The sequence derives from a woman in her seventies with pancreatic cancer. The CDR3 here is CASRMVLHWHHQPQHF. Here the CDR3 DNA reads TGTGCCAGCAGGATGGTGCTACATTGGCATCATCAGCCCCAGCATTTT.